The 10 T cell receptor beta chains below come from one sample, sequenced in a study of blood T cell repertoires in COVID-19. Repertoires were generated with immunoSEQ multiplex PCR, while TCRdb's copy carries only in-frame clones and drops some. In the table there are tens of thousands of clones, approximately 90% of which are singletons. Sequenced input: peripheral blood. The receptor source for this set is a man in his sixties with active COVID-19.

A note on this clone: A junction end diverges from the germline sequence, so it may reflect a read error. The V call is TRBV7-7, the J call TRBJ2-6; 7 positions agree with TRBD1. The CDR3 consists of 15 residues. CDR1 is SSHAT, CDR2 FNYEAQ, per germline (reference sequence). CDR3 bases: TGTGCTAGCAGCGCGACAGGGCTGGGGGCCAACGTCCTGACTTTC. It yields the protein CASSATGLGANVLTF.

The chain couples TRBV11-2 to TRBJ1-2; tentative D call: TRBD1 (5 bases). V dropped 4 bases and J dropped 0 bases, with 15 bases sitting between them. CDR1 and CDR2 from the germline V gene are SGHAT and FQNNGV. The CDR3 is 16 residues long. CDR3 nucleotides: TGTGCCAGCAGCTCCACTTACAGGAATCCTAACTATGGCTACACCTTC. It translates to CASSSTYRNPNYGYTF.

The chain joins TRBV5-1 to TRBJ1-3, with D possibly TRBD1 on 5 matching bases. The CDR3 covers 14 residues. Germline CDR1 SGHRS, CDR2 YFSETQ. The germline V and J ends were trimmed by 0 bases and 8 bases, with 12 bases remaining between them. This CDR3 reads CASSLEGQRDTIYF. The CDR3 nucleotides read TGCGCCAGCAGCTTGGAAGGACAACGGGACACCATATATTTT.

This chain links TRBV3-1 (or the pseudogene TRBV3-2) with TRBJ2-7, with 7 positions matching TRBD1. The V gene end was trimmed by 8 bases and the J gene end by 0 bases; junction bases not matched to a gene: 16. The CDR3 is made up of 17 amino acids. Per the germline V gene, CDR1 is LGHDT and CDR2 is YNNKEL (reference sequence). The CDR3 DNA follows: TGTGCCAGCGGCAGGGGACAGAGCTTCGCAAACTCCTACGAGCAGTACTTC. It specifies CASGRGQSFANSYEQYF.

The chain is built from TRBV2 and TRBJ2-2, with D unresolved. V was pared by 0 bases and J by 4 bases, with 12 bases between. The V gene's germline CDR1 is SNHLY and CDR2 FYNNEI. This CDR3 has 16 residues. CDR3 bases: TGTGCCAGCAGTGAAGCGCGGCTCCTGGGCACCGGGGAGCTGTTTTTT. It yields the protein CASSEARLLGTGELFF.

The table lists this clone with a few counts. The CDR3 region has the DNA TGTGCCAGCAGTGGCCGGGACAGCTACTTTAGCAATCAGCCCCAGCATTTT. Translating gives CASSGRDSYFSNQPQHF. This chain links TRBV6-1 with TRBJ1-5, with 7 bases matching TRBD1. This CDR3 is 17 amino acids long. The ends lost 4 bases at V and 0 bases at J; junction bases unmatched: 9. Germline CDR1 MNHNS, CDR2 SASEGT.

The CDR3 bases are TGTGCCAGCAGTGTTACAGGGACCTACGGCTACACCTTC. This sequence encodes CASSVTGTYGYTF. The J gene is TRBJ1-2, the V gene TRBV28; a weak D match, TRBD1 (6 bases). CDR3 length: 13 amino acids. Trimming took off 5 bases at V and 8 bases at J, with 15 bases between the two ends. The germline V gene encodes CDR1 MDHEN and CDR2 SYDVKM.

The genes are TRBV7-3 and TRBJ2-5; 8 bases map to TRBD1. CDR1 is SGHTA, CDR2 FQGTGA, per germline. CDR3 length: 13 amino acids. The V and J ends lost 4 bases and 4 bases, in that order; junction bases with no gene match: 2. CDR3 nucleotide sequence: TGTGCCAGCAGCTCGACAGGGGCAGAGACCCAGTACTTC. Protein product: CASSSTGAETQYF.

The chain uses TRBV2 and TRBJ1-4; the D is unclear. Germline V gives CDR1 SNHLY, CDR2 FYNNEI. There are 13 residues in the CDR3. V gave up 4 bases and J gave up 8 bases, with 11 bases separating them. CDR3 bases: TGTGCCAGCAGTGCGGGAGGGAGGGAAAAACTGTTTTTT. Its protein product is CASSAGGREKLFF.

V is TRBV19 and J is TRBJ2-1, with D tentatively TRBD2 (6 bases). The CDR3 contains 13 residues. The germline CDR1 and CDR2 sequences are LNHDA and SQIVND (reference sequence). Trimming stripped 5 bases from V and 5 bases from J, with 10 bases between. CDR3: CASSLRTNNEQFF. DNA of the CDR3: TGTGCCAGTAGTCTCCGGACTAACAATGAGCAGTTCTTC.